This T cell receptor beta chain was profiled in a study of T cell repertoires in cytomegalovirus infection (dated by TCRdb to between 2018 and 2021). In terms of the full investigation: Because public TCR beta signatures pointed to carriage of CMV infection together with the matching HLA type, the HLA type of each donor mattered for the analysis.

Study-level results and caveats: The ex vivo response was dominated by HLA-C-restricted CMV-specific TCR beta clonotypes, which also provided the single most frequent clonotype in two of eight donors. Cumulative frequency of public TCR beta family members discriminated carriers of CMV infection plus the relevant HLA type in this cohort and an independent roughly 330-donor cohort.

Instrument used: Illumina HiSeq 1500. TCRdb took the public reads, trimmed them with fastp at Q25, ran MiXCR for clone calling and kept in-frame beta chains. Rows with one shared CDR3 protein collapse into an entry with the most common genes and DNA. This sample gives approximately 100,000 distinct CDR3 sequences in total; roughly a quarter of them show up just once. About two fifths of the sample belongs to the ten largest clones. CDR1 and CDR2 are drawn from the germline V gene (reference sequence): DFQATT, SNEGSKA. Counted from cysteine to phenylalanine, this CDR3 has 17 amino acids. This entry keeps only the CDR3 DNA: 51 bases, framed from base 1. V gives up 3 bases and J gives up 3 bases, and the segment between their germline ends measures 24 bases. This clonotype has a handful of counts. No cognate antigen has been identified for it. One base away there is no much larger clone; base qualities are not given.

The chain links TRBV20-1 with TRBJ2-7, with a weak D call of TRBD1 (6 bases match). Sequenced sample: CD8+ T cells from PBMCs. This TCR derives from a human donor in good health (CMV status not recorded). Some clones in this sample may be carry-over from other donors' samples. CDR3 loop: CSARTDRDTQPNYEQYF. The nucleotide sequence reads TGCAGTGCTAGGACTGACCGGGACACCCAGCCTAACTACGAGCAGTACTTC.